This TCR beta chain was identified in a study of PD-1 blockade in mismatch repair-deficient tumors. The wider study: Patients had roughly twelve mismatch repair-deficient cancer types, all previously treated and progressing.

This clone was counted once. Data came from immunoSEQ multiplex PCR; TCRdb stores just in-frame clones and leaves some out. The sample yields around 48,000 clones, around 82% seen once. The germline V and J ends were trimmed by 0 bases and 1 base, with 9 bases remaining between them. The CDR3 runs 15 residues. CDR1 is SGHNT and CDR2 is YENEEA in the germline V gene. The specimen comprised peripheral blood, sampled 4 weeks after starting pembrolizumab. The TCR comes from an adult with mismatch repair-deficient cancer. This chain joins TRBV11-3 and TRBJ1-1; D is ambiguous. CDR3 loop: CASSLERSPNTEAFF. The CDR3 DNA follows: TGTGCCAGCAGCTTAGAGAGGTCGCCGAACACTGAAGCTTTCTTT.